A selection of T cell receptor beta chains follows, all from one sample in a study of T cells in Graves' hyperthyroidism and ophthalmopathy. TCRdb re-called the multiplex PCR reads with MiXCR, one entry per CDR3 protein. This table holds 540,000 or so distinct CDR3 sequences, approximately 14% found once. The sample comprised blood. The receptors come from a young woman with Graves' hyperthyroidism. CDR3s include the opening cysteine and the closing phenylalanine or tryptophan. A D gene is named only where the DNA matches it firmly. For some rows the clone size is stated as once, few or many, or as a class when expanded; others skip it.

v_gene	j_gene	abundance	d_gene	CDR3nt	CDR3aa
TRBV6-1	TRBJ2-7	many	TRBD2	TGTGCCAGCAGTGGAGGCGGGGGGAACTACGAGCAGTACTTC	CASSGGGGNYEQYF
TRBV19	TRBJ2-1	.	TRBD1	TGTGCCAGTAGTCCGGACAGGGGGCAATCCTACAATGAGCAGTTCTTC	CASSPDRGQSYNEQFF
TRBV28	TRBJ2-2	many	.	TGTGCCACCCACACCCCTACAGCGGTACCGGCGAACACCGGGGAGCTGTTTTTT	CATHTPTAVPANTGELFF
TRBV3-2	TRBJ2-7	.	.	TGTGCCAGCAGCCAAGACGGGAGATTCTACGAGCAGTACTTC	CASSQDGRFYEQYF
TRBV28	TRBJ2-7	many	TRBD1	TGTGCCAGCAGTTGGGACAGGGGGAACTCCTACGAGCAGTACTTC	CASSWDRGNSYEQYF
TRBV10-3	TRBJ1-5	many	.	TGTGCCATCAGTGAGGGTACGGGCAATCAGCCCCAGCATTTT	CAISEGTGNQPQHF
TRBV7-2	TRBJ2-5	many	TRBD1	TGTGCCAGCAGCTTTAACAGGGGGCCTCAAGAGACCCAGTACTTC	CASSFNRGPQETQYF
TRBV20-1	TRBJ2-1	many	TRBD2	TGCAGTGCTAGACCTGGACTAGCGAACTACAATGAGCAGTTCTTC	CSARPGLANYNEQFF
TRBV2	TRBJ2-1	few	.	TGTGCCAGCAGTGGACTAAATACCTACAATGAGCAGTTCTTC	CASSGLNTYNEQFF
TRBV7-9	TRBJ1-2	.	.	TGTGCCAGCAGCTTGTTTAGCAAGCTAATCTATGGCTACACCTTC	CASSLFSKLIYGYTF
TRBV3-1	TRBJ2-7	.	TRBD2	TGTGCCAGCAGCCAAGACCGGGGGGACCACGAGCAGTACTTC	CASSQDRGDHEQYF
TRBV24-1	TRBJ2-2	.	.	TGTGCCACCAGTGATTTATCCATAAACACCGGGGAGCTGTTTTTT	CATSDLSINTGELFF
TRBV7-3	TRBJ2-1	many	TRBD1	TGTGCCAGCAGCCCTGGGACAGGTTCCCAGGATGAGCAGTTCTTC	CASSPGTGSQDEQFF
TRBV20-1	TRBJ2-3	.	TRBD2	TGCAGTGCGCGGACTAGCGGGATAACAGATACGCAGTATTTT	CSARTSGITDTQYF
TRBV3-1	TRBJ1-5	.	TRBD1	TGTGCCAGCAGCCAAGATCGGGGGACAGGGGATCAGCCCCAGCATTTT	CASSQDRGTGDQPQHF
TRBV14	TRBJ2-3	few	TRBD2	TGTGCCAGCAGCCAAGGGCGGGAGAGTCCCACAGATACGCAGTATTTT	CASSQGRESPTDTQYF
TRBV20-1	TRBJ2-7	many	.	TGCAGTGCTAGAGATAATGGCCGGAGCGCGTACAAAGGGCAGTACTTC	CSARDNGRSAYKGQYF
TRBV6-1	TRBJ2-1	.	TRBD1	TGTGCCACCGTGGGAGACAGGGATCCCAATGAGCAGTTCTTC	CATVGDRDPNEQFF
TRBV12-3/TRBV12-4	TRBJ2-2	many	.	TGTGCCAGCAGCTTGTCCTTTAAGGACTTCACCGGGGAGCTGTTTTTT	CASSLSFKDFTGELFF
TRBV6-2/TRBV6-3	TRBJ2-7	.	.	TGTGCCAGCAGTTACTCGGCTTGGTCGGTCCCCGGCACCTACGAGCAGTACTTC	CASSYSAWSVPGTYEQYF
TRBV28	TRBJ2-3	many	TRBD2	TGTGCCAGCAGTCACATAGCGGGAGAGACAGATACGCAGTATTTT	CASSHIAGETDTQYF
TRBV6-1	TRBJ2-3	.	.	TGTGCCAGCAGAGCCCCCACAGATACGCAGTATTTT	CASRAPTDTQYF
TRBV12-3/TRBV12-4	TRBJ2-1	.	TRBD2	TGTGCCAGCAGCCAGGGGACTAGCGGGAGGGACAATGAGCAGTTCTTC	CASSQGTSGRDNEQFF
TRBV7-2	TRBJ2-1	.	TRBD2	TGTGCCAGCAGCTTATTTCTTACTAGCGGTTACAATGAGCAGTTCTTC	CASSLFLTSGYNEQFF
TRBV7-8	TRBJ2-7	many	TRBD1	TGTGCCAGCAGCTCCGGGACAGGGGCCTACGAGCAGTACTTC	CASSSGTGAYEQYF
TRBV20-1	TRBJ2-7	many	.	TGCAGTGCTAGAATCGGGAACTCCTACGAGCAGTACTTC	CSARIGNSYEQYF
TRBV7-9	TRBJ2-7	.	TRBD2	TGTGCCAGCAGCTTAGACGGGACTAGCGACTCCTACGAGCAGTACTTC	CASSLDGTSDSYEQYF
TRBV5-1	TRBJ2-1	many	.	TGCGCCAGCAGCCCGCCGGGCGTCACAAGCTCCTACAATGAGCAGTTCTTC	CASSPPGVTSSYNEQFF
TRBV20-1	TRBJ1-1	many	.	TGCAGTGCCCCGCTTCGGGGCTCAAACACTGAAGCTTTCTTT	CSAPLRGSNTEAFF
TRBV7-2	TRBJ1-1	many	TRBD1	TGTGCCAGCAGCGCGGACAGGGTGAACACTGAAGCTTTCTTT	CASSADRVNTEAFF
TRBV5-1	TRBJ1-2	once	TRBD1	TGCGCCAGCAGGAGGACAGGGGGAGCCAGCTTCCATGGCTACACCTTC	CASRRTGGASFHGYTF
TRBV6-2/TRBV6-3	TRBJ1-2	.	.	TGTGCCAGCTCCTCAGGGAATGGCTACACCTTC	CASSSGNGYTF
TRBV5-1	TRBJ2-2	.	TRBD2	TGCGCCAGCAGCTTGGTTCCTAGCGGGAGAACCGGGGAGCTGTTTTTT	CASSLVPSGRTGELFF
TRBV20-1	TRBJ2-1	many	TRBD1	TGCAGTGCTAGACCGGGACAGCACTACAATGAGCAGTTCTTC	CSARPGQHYNEQFF
TRBV5-1	TRBJ2-5	.	.	TGCGCCAGCAGCTTGGGCCCCGGACTGGGAAGAGAGACCCAGTACTTC	CASSLGPGLGRETQYF
TRBV11-2	TRBJ2-7	many	TRBD2	TGTGCCAGCAGCCTTCACGGGACTAGCGGCTACTACGAGCAGTACTTC	CASSLHGTSGYYEQYF
TRBV7-2	TRBJ2-3	.	TRBD2	TGTGCCAGCAGCGGGTTGGCGGGAGGTACGTCGGGCACAGATACGCAGTATTTT	CASSGLAGGTSGTDTQYF
TRBV19	TRBJ1-5	few	TRBD1	TGTGCCAGTAGTAGTGAACAGGGGTCGGGGTATAGCAATCAGCCCCAGCATTTT	CASSSEQGSGYSNQPQHF
TRBV9	TRBJ2-2	few	TRBD2	TGTGCCAGCAGCAAAAGGGGAATAGCGGGAGGGCCGAGAACCGGGGAGCTGTTTTTT	CASSKRGIAGGPRTGELFF
TRBV28	TRBJ2-7	many	TRBD2	TGTGCCAGCAGCTTCACCCTAGCGGGGATCTACGAGCAGTACTTC	CASSFTLAGIYEQYF
TRBV3-1	TRBJ2-3	.	.	TGTGCCAGCAGCCAAGATAGCGGAGATACGCAGTATTTT	CASSQDSGDTQYF
TRBV27	TRBJ2-2	many	.	TGTGCCAGCAGTTTTCTAGCCCATACAGGCACCGGGGAGCTGTTTTTT	CASSFLAHTGTGELFF
TRBV6-2/TRBV6-3	TRBJ2-5	.	TRBD1	TGTGCCAGCAGTCCTCGGACCCGGGACAGGGCGTACAAGGGAGAGACCCAGTACTTC	CASSPRTRDRAYKGETQYF
TRBV4-1	TRBJ2-3	few	TRBD2	TGCGCCAGCAGCCAAGATAGGGGACTAGGCACAGATACGCAGTATTTT	CASSQDRGLGTDTQYF
TRBV6-2/TRBV6-3	TRBJ2-1	few	TRBD1	TGTGCCAGCAGTTCAAGCAGGGGGCGCTTAAATGAGCAGTTCTTC	CASSSSRGRLNEQFF
TRBV20-1	TRBJ2-3	many	TRBD2	TGCAGTGCCCGACGACTAGCGGGAGACTCAGATACGCAGTATTTT	CSARRLAGDSDTQYF
TRBV9	TRBJ2-7	few	.	TGTGCCAGCAGCGTAGGTGTGACCTACGAGCAGTACTTC	CASSVGVTYEQYF
TRBV20-1	TRBJ2-7	many	TRBD2	TGCAGTGCTTGGACTAGCGGATACGAGCAGTACTTC	CSAWTSGYEQYF
TRBV2	TRBJ2-7	.	.	TGTGCCAGCCCTTTAGCGACCAGCTCCTACGAGCAGTACTTC	CASPLATSSYEQYF
TRBV11-2	TRBJ2-1	many	.	TGTGCCAGCAGCCCACAGGTCGGCGAGGTTGAGCAGTTCTTC	CASSPQVGEVEQFF
TRBV6-9	TRBJ1-4	.	.	TGTGCCAGCAGTTTAAGGACAGAGGGCGCGTCGGAAAAACTGTTTTTT	CASSLRTEGASEKLFF
TRBV27	TRBJ1-6	.	TRBD1	TGTGCCAGCAGTTGGACAGGGGATAATAATTCACCCCTCCACTTT	CASSWTGDNNSPLHF
TRBV20-1	TRBJ2-4	.	.	TGCAGTGCTTCGGCTATACTCTTAGCCAAAAACATTCAGTACTTC	CSASAILLAKNIQYF
TRBV5-1	TRBJ2-7	.	.	TGCGCCAGCAGCTATGGTCGTGGCGGGGTAGGATACGAGCAGTACTTC	CASSYGRGGVGYEQYF
TRBV20-1	TRBJ2-4	few	.	TGCAGTGCTTACCGACAGGCTCTGAGAGCCAAAAACATTCAGTACTTC	CSAYRQALRAKNIQYF
TRBV7-9	TRBJ2-7	many	.	TGTGCCAGCAGCACAGGGCTAGCGAGATACGAGCAGTACTTC	CASSTGLARYEQYF
TRBV6-2/TRBV6-3	TRBJ2-2	once	.	TGTGCCAGCAAGGACAATTCGAACACCGGGGAGCTGTTTTTT	CASKDNSNTGELFF
TRBV24-1	TRBJ2-2	many	TRBD2	TGTGCCACCAGTGACCCAAGGACTAGCGCCACCGGGGAGCTGTTTTTT	CATSDPRTSATGELFF
TRBV11-2	TRBJ2-1	few	TRBD2	TGTGCCAGCAGCTTAGAGGTGGGCGCCCTAGCGGGCTACAATGAGCAGTTCTTC	CASSLEVGALAGYNEQFF
TRBV7-8	TRBJ1-1	many	.	TGTGCCAGCAGCTTAGTGTCGATGAACACTGAAGCTTTCTTT	CASSLVSMNTEAFF